One sample yielded the 13 T cell receptor beta chains listed below, sequenced in a study of blood T cell repertoires in COVID-19. Method: immunoSEQ multiplex PCR; TCRdb's copy keeps in-frame clones and lacks some. The profile shows 120,000 or so clones, approximately 87% of them singletons. Sequences were obtained from peripheral blood. The receptors originated from a man aged 45-65 years with acute or convalescent COVID-19.

The DNA of the CDR3 is TGTGCCAGCAGCAGTCTAGCGGGAGAAGAGACCCAGTACTTC. It codes for CASSSLAGEETQYF. The V call is TRBV14, the J call TRBJ2-5; 10 nucleotides line up with TRBD2. CDR3 length: 14 amino acids. With 5 bases clipped from V and 3 bases from J, the junction kept 3 bases outside the gene matches. CDR1 is SGHDN, CDR2 FVKESK, per germline.

This clone was found once. The rearrangement joins TRBV7-7 to TRBJ2-7, with 10 bases identical to TRBD1. Germline CDR1 SSHAT, CDR2 FNYEAQ (reference sequence). This CDR3 has 15 residues. V lost 1 base and J lost 4; bases outside the gene matches: 4. CDR3 residues: CASSLGTGGSYEQYF. The CDR3 bases are TGTGCCAGCAGCTTAGGGACAGGGGGATCTTACGAGCAGTACTTC.

The rearrangement joins TRBV12-2 to TRBJ1-3. TRBV12-2 is deemed a pseudogene. The length of the CDR3 is 17 residues. The CDR3 reads CASRLGGLPNSGNTIYF. Written as DNA, the CDR3 is TGTGCAAGTCGCTTAGGAGGACTTCCCAACTCTGGAAACACCATATATTTT.

The V gene is TRBV28, the J gene TRBJ1-5, with a weak D call TRBD1 (5 bases). The CDR3 loop spans 14 amino acids. The ends were cut back, 5 bases at V and 7 bases at J, with 15 bases in the middle. CDR1 and CDR2 from the germline V gene are MDHEN and SYDVKM. The CDR3 here is CASSRAGSRQPQHF. The CDR3 DNA sequence: TGTGCCAGCAGTCGAGCAGGGTCCCGCCAGCCCCAGCATTTT. The entire variable domain, with the rest obtained from reference TRBV28 and TRBJ1-5, is as follows: DVKVTQSSRYLVKRTGEKVFLECVQDMDHENMFWYRQDPGLGLRLIYFSYDVKMKEKGDIPEGYSVSREKKERFSLILESASTNQTSMYLCASSRAGSRQPQHFGDGTRLSIL.

This clone was seen more than once but under ten times. The gene calls are TRBV20-1 and TRBJ1-5; 7 nucleotides agree with TRBD1. The CDR3 is 15 residues long. Losses at the gene ends were 3 bases for V and 5 bases for J; bases not matched to a gene: 10. CDR1 is DFQATT and CDR2 is SNEGSKA in the germline V gene (reference sequence). The CDR3 DNA sequence: TGCAGTGCTAGTCGGCAGGGGGAACTTTATCAGCCCCAGCATTTT. It translates to CSASRQGELYQPQHF.

This chain links TRBV30 with TRBJ1-2; the D is unclear. The germline V gene has CDR1 GTSNPN and CDR2 SVGIG (reference sequence). Trimming took 8 bases from V and 3 from J, leaving 19 bases between them. The CDR3 runs to 14 residues. The CDR3 here is CARTPQTRYYGYTF. CDR3 nucleotides: TGTGCCCGGACCCCCCAAACGAGGTACTATGGCTACACCTTC.

This clone has only one observation. The CDR3 region is CASSPGLALHNEQFF. The CDR3 DNA sequence: TGTGCCAGCTCACCGGGGCTAGCGTTGCACAATGAGCAGTTCTTC. The chain employs TRBV18 and TRBJ2-1; tentative D call: TRBD2 (6 bases). This CDR3 is built from 15 residues. From germline, CDR1 is KGHSH and CDR2 LQKENI. V lost 3 bases, J lost 5 bases, and 14 bases lay in between.

There are a few counts of this clone. This chain links TRBV9 with TRBJ2-3; TRBD1 agrees at 7 bases. With V trimmed by 3 bases and J by 2 bases, 3 bases remained unmatched. The CDR3 runs to 14 residues. Per germline, CDR1 SGDLS and CDR2 YYNGEE. CDR3 region: CASSAGQTTDTQYF. The CDR3 region has the DNA TGTGCCAGCAGCGCGGGACAGACCACAGATACGCAGTATTTT.

This rearrangement joins TRBV5-1 to TRBJ2-1, with 7 bases fitting TRBD2. The CDR3 totals 13 residues. The J segment lost 7 bases and the V segment lost 2 bases, leaving 3 bases of the junction unmatched. CDR1 is SGHRS and CDR2 is YFSETQ in the germline V gene. The CDR3, as DNA: TGCGCCAGCAGCTTTGAGGGAGGGAATGAGCAGTTCTTC. Translated: CASSFEGGNEQFF.

The chain couples TRBV6-5 to TRBJ2-7; D may be TRBD2 (6 bases). Germline CDR1 and CDR2: MNHEY and SVGAGI. The CDR3 length is 14 residues. V was cut by 4 bases and J by 4 bases, with 14 bases left in between. In DNA form, the CDR3 reads TGTGCCAGCAGTTTGGGGGGTAGTCCGTACGAGCAGTACTTC. The encoded protein is CASSLGGSPYEQYF.

The chain recombines TRBV7-9 with TRBJ1-4, with no clear D. Trimming stripped 5 bases from V and 4 bases from J, with 5 bases between. The CDR3 loop spans 12 amino acids. CDR1 SEHNR and CDR2 FQNEAQ come from the germline V gene (reference sequence). CDR3 DNA: TGTGCCAGCAGCCGTATTAATGAAAAACTGTTTTTT. This translates into CASSRINEKLFF. Filled out from reference TRBV7-9 and TRBJ1-4, the complete variable domain reads DTGVSQNPRHKITKRGQNVTFRCDPISEHNRLYWYRQTLGQGPEFLTYFQNEAQLEKSRLLSDRFSAERPKGSFSTLEIQRTEQGDSAMYLCASSRINEKLFFGSGTQLSVL.

This chain connects TRBV19 to TRBJ1-6, with D perhaps matching TRBD1 (5 bases). The CDR3 sequence is 15 residues long. The germline gives CDR1 LNHDA, CDR2 SQIVND (reference sequence). The V end was cut by 5 bases, the J end by 5 bases, with 13 bases between. Here the CDR3 DNA reads TGTGCCAGTAGTCATAATAGACAGAATAATTCACCCCTCCACTTT. Amino acids: CASSHNRQNNSPLHF.

CDR3 DNA sequence: TGTGCTAGTGCCCCCCTCTCCTGGGGACAGGGTACGAACACCGGGGAGCTGTTTTTT. Amino acid sequence: CASAPLSWGQGTNTGELFF. The chain is built from TRBV12-5 and TRBJ2-2; 9 bases agree with TRBD1. There are 19 residues in the CDR3. V was clipped by 7 bases and J by 0 bases; unmatched bases: 15. From germline, CDR1 is LGHNT and CDR2 FRNRAP.